These T cell receptor beta chains were read from a single sample in a study of response to subunit inactivated influenza vaccine. TCRdb processed the RT-PCR reads anew with MiXCR; each CDR3 protein has one entry. The sample includes about 160,000 distinct CDR3 sequences, 11% of them seen just once. The sample here was non-naive T cells sorted from PBMCs, taken roughly 48 days after vaccination. These TCRs come from a man aged 45 to 65 who received an inactivated influenza vaccine. The CDR3 runs from the conserved cysteine through the conserved F or W. Fields, in order: clone size, V gene, D gene, J gene, CDR3 DNA, CDR3 protein. The D gene is left open where the match is weak. Rows may omit the clone size; those that give it use once, few, many or a size class.

size: few; V: TRBV29-1; D: TRBD1; J: TRBJ1-4; DNA: TGCAGCGTTGAAGGGACAGGGAATAATGAAAAACTGTTTTTT; CDR3: CSVEGTGNNEKLFF
size: many; V: TRBV7-9; D: NA; J: TRBJ1-2; DNA: TGTGCCAGCAGCACAGCCGGGGCTGCTAACTATGGCTACACCTTC; CDR3: CASSTAGAANYGYTF
size: NA; V: TRBV3-1; D: NA; J: TRBJ1-6; DNA: TGTGCCAGCAGCCAGGGCCGGGACAAGAATTCACCCCTCCACTTT; CDR3: CASSQGRDKNSPLHF
size: many; V: TRBV11-2; D: TRBD1; J: TRBJ2-5; DNA: TGTGCCAGCAGCTTAGATCTGATGGGACAGTCTACGTACCAAGAGACCCAGTACTTC; CDR3: CASSLDLMGQSTYQETQYF
size: many; V: TRBV5-1; D: TRBD1; J: TRBJ1-2; DNA: TGCGCCAGCAGCATACGGACAGGGATAAAAGACTATGGCTACACCTTC; CDR3: CASSIRTGIKDYGYTF
size: many; V: TRBV10-3; D: TRBD1; J: TRBJ2-7; DNA: TGTGCCACTTGGGACAGGGCTGCCGGTTCCTCCTACGAGCAGTACTTC; CDR3: CATWDRAAGSSYEQYF
size: few; V: TRBV30; D: TRBD1; J: TRBJ1-2; DNA: TGTGCCTTAGACAGGGGTTTTAACTATGGCTACACCTTC; CDR3: CALDRGFNYGYTF
size: few; V: TRBV7-3; D: TRBD2; J: TRBJ2-3; DNA: TGTGCCAGCAGCCCGGGGACTAGCGGGCCTAGCACAGATACGCAGTATTTT; CDR3: CASSPGTSGPSTDTQYF
size: few; V: TRBV3-1; D: NA; J: TRBJ1-3; DNA: TGTGCCAGCAGCTACGAGAGTGTCACCATATATTTT; CDR3: CASSYESVTIYF
size: NA; V: TRBV4-2; D: TRBD1; J: TRBJ2-3; DNA: TGTGCCAGCAGCCAAGATCAGGGACAGGGTAGCCCCCCTACGCAGTATTTT; CDR3: CASSQDQGQGSPPTQYF
size: few; V: TRBV5-1; D: TRBD1; J: TRBJ1-6; DNA: TGCGCCAGCAGCTCAGCAGGGGGTTTGAATTCACCCCTCCACTTT; CDR3: CASSSAGGLNSPLHF
size: NA; V: TRBV19; D: NA; J: TRBJ2-5; DNA: TGTGCCAGACCGACTGGAAAGACCCAGTACTTC; CDR3: CARPTGKTQYF
size: many; V: TRBV14; D: NA; J: TRBJ1-2; DNA: TGTGCCAGCAGCCAAGGTCTCTGGGGTTACAATGGCTACACCTTC; CDR3: CASSQGLWGYNGYTF
size: few; V: TRBV7-2; D: NA; J: TRBJ2-5; DNA: TGTGCCAGCAGTCAGCAACATTACCCCCTAAGGGAGACCCAGTACTTC; CDR3: CASSQQHYPLRETQYF
size: many; V: TRBV24-1; D: NA; J: TRBJ2-5; DNA: TGTGCCACCAGTGATTTGCGACTCCCCCCGGGGACCCAGTACTTC; CDR3: CATSDLRLPPGTQYF
size: NA; V: TRBV6-1; D: NA; J: TRBJ2-5; DNA: TGTGCCAGCAGTCAACTGGGGACGTTCTCAGGGGAAGAGACCCAGTACTTC; CDR3: CASSQLGTFSGEETQYF
size: many; V: TRBV24-1; D: NA; J: TRBJ2-5; DNA: TGTGCCACCAGTGATGGGACCCGAGGCGAGACCCAGTACTTC; CDR3: CATSDGTRGETQYF
size: NA; V: TRBV2; D: NA; J: TRBJ1-4; DNA: TGTGCCAGCAGTGATCCCCCCACAGTAACTAATGAAAAACTGTTTTTT; CDR3: CASSDPPTVTNEKLFF
size: NA; V: TRBV3-1; D: NA; J: TRBJ2-1; DNA: TGTGCCAGCAGCCAACTAGGAGGGGGGCTACGCGAGCAGTTCTTC; CDR3: CASSQLGGGLREQFF
size: many; V: TRBV5-1; D: TRBD2; J: TRBJ2-3; DNA: TGCGCCACTGCCGGGACTAGCGGAACAGATACGCAGTATTTT; CDR3: CATAGTSGTDTQYF
size: NA; V: TRBV7-9; D: NA; J: TRBJ1-1; DNA: TGTGCCAGCAGCTCAACAGGGCCGAACACTGAAGCTTTCTTT; CDR3: CASSSTGPNTEAFF
size: NA; V: TRBV3-1; D: NA; J: TRBJ1-6; DNA: TGTGCCAGCAGCCCCCAGCAGTCTACTTCACCCCTCCACTTT; CDR3: CASSPQQSTSPLHF
size: few; V: TRBV6-5; D: NA; J: TRBJ1-5; DNA: TGTGCCAGCAGTTATCACAGCGGTGAGCCCCAGCATTTT; CDR3: CASSYHSGEPQHF
size: many; V: TRBV28; D: NA; J: TRBJ1-1; DNA: TGTGCCAGCAGCCTGCGGGGAGGGAGGACTGAAGCTTTCTTT; CDR3: CASSLRGGRTEAFF
size: NA; V: TRBV7-2; D: NA; J: TRBJ2-1; DNA: TGTGCCAGCAGCCCGGGCCGGGACTACAATGAGCAGTTCTTC; CDR3: CASSPGRDYNEQFF
size: many; V: TRBV7-2; D: TRBD1; J: TRBJ1-6; DNA: TGTGCCAGCAGCGCCCAACAGGGGGTAAATTCACCCCTCCACTTT; CDR3: CASSAQQGVNSPLHF
size: NA; V: TRBV5-1; D: TRBD2; J: TRBJ2-3; DNA: TGCGCCAGCAGCGGAGGAGTCGGGGGGTATAGCACAGATACGCAGTATTTT; CDR3: CASSGGVGGYSTDTQYF
size: many; V: TRBV3-1; D: TRBD2; J: TRBJ2-3; DNA: TGTGCCAGCAGCCAACTTAGCGGGGAGTACACAGATACGCAGTATTTT; CDR3: CASSQLSGEYTDTQYF
size: many; V: TRBV10-3; D: NA; J: TRBJ1-1; DNA: TGTGCCATCAGTGAGAGGGGAATGAACACTGAAGCTTTCTTT; CDR3: CAISERGMNTEAFF
size: few; V: TRBV20-1; D: NA; J: TRBJ2-1; DNA: TGCAGTGCTACCGGGCCACAGGGTTCCTACAATGAGCAGTTCTTC; CDR3: CSATGPQGSYNEQFF
size: NA; V: TRBV6-2/TRBV6-3; D: TRBD2; J: TRBJ2-7; DNA: TGTGCCAGCAGTACGGGGGGTTACTACGAGCAGTACTTC; CDR3: CASSTGGYYEQYF
size: NA; V: TRBV12-3/TRBV12-4; D: TRBD2; J: TRBJ2-3; DNA: TGTGCCAGCAGTTTAGATCTAGCGGGGAGCACAGATACGCAGTATTTT; CDR3: CASSLDLAGSTDTQYF
size: NA; V: TRBV4-3; D: TRBD1; J: TRBJ1-4; DNA: TGCGCCAGCAGCCAACAGAGTGTGCGGGACAGGAGGGGATATGAAAAACTGTTTTTT; CDR3: CASSQQSVRDRRGYEKLFF
size: many; V: TRBV10-3; D: TRBD2; J: TRBJ2-1; DNA: TGTGCCATCAGCCCCCTTTCTTCTAGCGGGGGGGCAGGATACAATGAGCAGTTCTTC; CDR3: CAISPLSSSGGAGYNEQFF
size: NA; V: TRBV15; D: NA; J: TRBJ2-2; DNA: TGTGCCACCAGCAGAGATCGAGCGGGCGGGGAGCTGTTTTTT; CDR3: CATSRDRAGGELFF
size: few; V: TRBV7-9; D: NA; J: TRBJ1-4; DNA: TGTGCCAGTGGGGGAGCAACTAATGAAAAACTGTTTTTT; CDR3: CASGGATNEKLFF
size: few; V: TRBV6-2/TRBV6-3; D: NA; J: TRBJ2-2; DNA: TGTGCCAGCAGTTACTCGATATCCCGGGCGCCGTGGACCGGGGAGCTGTTTTTT; CDR3: CASSYSISRAPWTGELFF
size: many; V: TRBV11-2; D: NA; J: TRBJ2-7; DNA: TGTGCCAGCTTTGACCCCTCGGACGAGCAGTACTTC; CDR3: CASFDPSDEQYF
size: few; V: TRBV2; D: NA; J: TRBJ1-1; DNA: TGTGCCAGCAGTTGGGGGAACACTGAAGCTTTCTTT; CDR3: CASSWGNTEAFF
size: few; V: TRBV27; D: TRBD1; J: TRBJ2-5; DNA: TGTGCCAGCAGACTAAGTGTTGTTGGAGGGGGTACAGGGGGGACCCAGTACTTC; CDR3: CASRLSVVGGGTGGTQYF
size: few; V: TRBV25-1; D: NA; J: TRBJ2-5; DNA: TGTGCCAGCAGTGAATATTTTTCGGGGGGCCGACAAGAGACCCAGTACTTC; CDR3: CASSEYFSGGRQETQYF
size: few; V: TRBV2; D: TRBD1; J: TRBJ1-4; DNA: TGTGCCAGCGGACAGGGCGAGGAAAAACTGTTTTTT; CDR3: CASGQGEEKLFF
size: many; V: TRBV5-1; D: TRBD2; J: TRBJ2-1; DNA: TGCGCCAGCAGCTTGGCCTTAGGGAGGGATGAGCAGTTCTTC; CDR3: CASSLALGRDEQFF
size: NA; V: TRBV28; D: NA; J: TRBJ2-2; DNA: TGTGCCAGCAGTTTAGGCCCCCGAAGGACCGGGGAGCTGTTTTTT; CDR3: CASSLGPRRTGELFF
size: NA; V: TRBV4-2; D: TRBD1; J: TRBJ1-5; DNA: TGTGCCAGCAGCCTCCAGACAGGGGGTCAGCCCCAGCATTTT; CDR3: CASSLQTGGQPQHF
size: NA; V: TRBV20-1; D: NA; J: TRBJ2-3; DNA: TGCAGTGCAGGCGGGAGCACAGATACGCAGTATTTT; CDR3: CSAGGSTDTQYF
size: NA; V: TRBV20-1; D: NA; J: TRBJ2-2; DNA: TGCAGTGCTAGAAAGGGGGGAACCGGGGAGCTGTTTTTT; CDR3: CSARKGGTGELFF
size: medium-sized; V: TRBV5-1; D: TRBD1; J: TRBJ2-7; DNA: TGCGCCAGCAGCAAACCGGGACAGTCATACGAGCAGTACTTC; CDR3: CASSKPGQSYEQYF
size: few; V: TRBV5-1; D: NA; J: TRBJ2-7; DNA: TGCGCCAGCAGCTTGGAACAGGGCGAGAACGAGCAGTACTTC; CDR3: CASSLEQGENEQYF
size: NA; V: TRBV4-2; D: NA; J: TRBJ2-1; DNA: TGTGCCAGCAGCCAAGGGAAATGGAACAATGAGCAGTTCTTC; CDR3: CASSQGKWNNEQFF
size: NA; V: TRBV20-1; D: NA; J: TRBJ2-5; DNA: TGCAGTGCGTGGGGGACAACAGGAGGGGAGACCCAGTACTTC; CDR3: CSAWGTTGGETQYF
size: many; V: TRBV4-2; D: TRBD1; J: TRBJ2-7; DNA: TGTGCCAGCAGCAAAGGGACAGCCTCCTCCTACGAGCAGTACTTC; CDR3: CASSKGTASSYEQYF
size: NA; V: TRBV4-2; D: TRBD2; J: TRBJ2-1; DNA: TGTGCCAGCAGCCATACCGAGCGGGGGGGATACAATGAGCAGTTCTTC; CDR3: CASSHTERGGYNEQFF